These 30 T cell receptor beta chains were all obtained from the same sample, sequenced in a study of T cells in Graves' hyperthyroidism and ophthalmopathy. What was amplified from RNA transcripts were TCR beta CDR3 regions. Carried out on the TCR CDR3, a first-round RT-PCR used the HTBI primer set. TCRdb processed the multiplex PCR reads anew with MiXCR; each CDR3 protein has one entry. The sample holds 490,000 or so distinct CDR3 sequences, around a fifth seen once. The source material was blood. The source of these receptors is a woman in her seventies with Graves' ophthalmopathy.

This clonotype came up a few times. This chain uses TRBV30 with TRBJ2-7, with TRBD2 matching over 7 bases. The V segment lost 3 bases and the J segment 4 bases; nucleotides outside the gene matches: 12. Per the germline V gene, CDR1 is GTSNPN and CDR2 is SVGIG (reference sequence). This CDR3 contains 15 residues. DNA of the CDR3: TGTGCCTGGAGCAAACGCGGGAGATCGGTATACGAGCAGTACTTC. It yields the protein CAWSKRGRSVYEQYF.

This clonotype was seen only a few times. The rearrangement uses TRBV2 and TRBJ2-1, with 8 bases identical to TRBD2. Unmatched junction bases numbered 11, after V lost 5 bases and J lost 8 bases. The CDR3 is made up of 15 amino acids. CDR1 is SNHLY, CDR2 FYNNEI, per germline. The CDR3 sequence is CASSPNGLATYEQFF. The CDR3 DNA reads TGTGCCAGCAGTCCTAATGGACTAGCTACGTATGAGCAGTTCTTC.

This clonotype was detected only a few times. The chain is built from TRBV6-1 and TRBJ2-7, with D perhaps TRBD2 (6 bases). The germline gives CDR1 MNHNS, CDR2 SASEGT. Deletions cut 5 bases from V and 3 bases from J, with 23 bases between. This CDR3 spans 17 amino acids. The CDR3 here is CASSYLGGNRGNYEQYF. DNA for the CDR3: TGTGCCAGCAGTTATTTGGGGGGTAACAGAGGGAACTACGAGCAGTACTTC.

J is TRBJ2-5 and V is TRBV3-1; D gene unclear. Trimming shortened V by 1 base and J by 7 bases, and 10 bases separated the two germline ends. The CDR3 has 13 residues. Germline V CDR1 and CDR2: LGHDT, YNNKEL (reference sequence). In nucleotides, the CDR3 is TGTGCCAGCAGCCAAGGGGCCCTGGGGACCCAGTACTTC. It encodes CASSQGALGTQYF.

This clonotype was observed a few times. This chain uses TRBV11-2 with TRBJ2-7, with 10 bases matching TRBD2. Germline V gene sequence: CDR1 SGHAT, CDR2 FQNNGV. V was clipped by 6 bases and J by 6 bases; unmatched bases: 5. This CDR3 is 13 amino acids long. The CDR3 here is CASSLLAGSEQYF. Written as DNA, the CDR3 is TGTGCCAGCAGTCTACTAGCGGGAAGCGAGCAGTACTTC.

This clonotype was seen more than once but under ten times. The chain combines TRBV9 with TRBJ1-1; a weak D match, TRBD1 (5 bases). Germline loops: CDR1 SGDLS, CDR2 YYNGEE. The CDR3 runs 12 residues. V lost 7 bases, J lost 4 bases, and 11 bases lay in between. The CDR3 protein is CASPTGGTEAFF. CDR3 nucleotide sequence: TGTGCCAGCCCCACCGGGGGCACTGAAGCTTTCTTT.

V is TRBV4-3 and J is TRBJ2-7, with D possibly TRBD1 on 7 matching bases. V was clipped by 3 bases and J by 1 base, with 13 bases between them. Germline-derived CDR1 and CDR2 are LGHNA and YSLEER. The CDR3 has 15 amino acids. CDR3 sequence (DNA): TGCGCCAGCAGCCAGGCGGGGACAGAATCCTACGAGCAGTACTTC. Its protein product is CASSQAGTESYEQYF.

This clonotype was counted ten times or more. The CDR3, as DNA: TGTGCCAGCAGCTTAGCAGGGGGAGATACGGAGACCCAGTACTTC. Its protein is CASSLAGGDTETQYF. The rearrangement uses TRBV11-2 and TRBJ2-5, with 7 bases aligning to TRBD1. This CDR3 region has 15 residues. The V gene's germline CDR1 is SGHAT and CDR2 FQNNGV. The V gene end was trimmed by 1 base and the J gene end by 5 bases; junction bases not matched to a gene: 7.

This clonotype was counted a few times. The CDR3 spells CASSFRQTGRYGYTF. CDR3 DNA: TGTGCCAGCAGTTTCCGTCAGACAGGACGCTATGGCTACACCTTC. This chain links TRBV6-9 with TRBJ1-2; D may be TRBD1 (6 bases). V lost 4 bases and J lost 4, with 16 bases in between. Germline-derived CDR1 and CDR2 are MNHGY and SVAAGI. CDR3 length: 15 residues.

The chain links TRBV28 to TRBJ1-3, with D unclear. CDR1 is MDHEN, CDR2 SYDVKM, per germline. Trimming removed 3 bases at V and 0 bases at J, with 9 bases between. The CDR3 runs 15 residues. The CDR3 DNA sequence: TGTGCCAGCAGTTTCCTATTAAACTCTGGAAACACCATATATTTT. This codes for CASSFLLNSGNTIYF. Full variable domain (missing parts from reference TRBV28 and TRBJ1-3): DVKVTQSSRYLVKRTGEKVFLECVQDMDHENMFWYRQDPGLGLRLIYFSYDVKMKEKGDIPEGYSVSREKKERFSLILESASTNQTSMYLCASSFLLNSGNTIYFGEGSWLTVV.

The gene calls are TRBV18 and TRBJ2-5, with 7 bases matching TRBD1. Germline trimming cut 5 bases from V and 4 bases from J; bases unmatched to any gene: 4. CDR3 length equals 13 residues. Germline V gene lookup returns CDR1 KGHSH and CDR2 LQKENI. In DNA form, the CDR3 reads TGTGCCAGCTCATACGGACAGGCAGAGACCCAGTACTTC. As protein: CASSYGQAETQYF.

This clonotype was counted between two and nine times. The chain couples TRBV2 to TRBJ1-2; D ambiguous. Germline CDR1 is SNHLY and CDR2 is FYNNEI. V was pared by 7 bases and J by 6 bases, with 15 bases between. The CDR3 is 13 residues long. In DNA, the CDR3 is TGTGCCAGCATCTCCACCCGGCGGGATGGCTACACCTTC. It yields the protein CASISTRRDGYTF.

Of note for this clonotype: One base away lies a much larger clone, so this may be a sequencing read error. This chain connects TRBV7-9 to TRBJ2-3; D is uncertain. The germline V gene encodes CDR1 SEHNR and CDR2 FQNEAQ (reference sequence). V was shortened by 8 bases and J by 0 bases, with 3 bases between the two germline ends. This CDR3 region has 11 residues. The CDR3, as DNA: TGTGCCAGCGGCAGCACAGATACGCAGTATTTT. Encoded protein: CASGSTDTQYF.

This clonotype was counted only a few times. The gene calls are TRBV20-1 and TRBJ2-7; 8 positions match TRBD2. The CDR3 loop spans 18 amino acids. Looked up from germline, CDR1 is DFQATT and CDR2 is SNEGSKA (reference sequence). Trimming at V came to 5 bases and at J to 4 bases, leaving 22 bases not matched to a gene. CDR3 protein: CSASERSGASGLTYEQYF. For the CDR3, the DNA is TGCAGTGCTTCCGAACGTTCGGGAGCTAGCGGGCTTACGTACGAGCAGTACTTC.

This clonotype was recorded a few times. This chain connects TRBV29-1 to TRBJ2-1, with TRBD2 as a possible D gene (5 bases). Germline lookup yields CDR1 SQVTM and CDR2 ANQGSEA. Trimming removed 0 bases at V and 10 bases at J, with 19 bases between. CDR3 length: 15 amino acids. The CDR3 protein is CSVEDRGAPPPEQFF. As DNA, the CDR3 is TGCAGCGTTGAAGATCGGGGTGCGCCCCCGCCCGAGCAGTTCTTC.

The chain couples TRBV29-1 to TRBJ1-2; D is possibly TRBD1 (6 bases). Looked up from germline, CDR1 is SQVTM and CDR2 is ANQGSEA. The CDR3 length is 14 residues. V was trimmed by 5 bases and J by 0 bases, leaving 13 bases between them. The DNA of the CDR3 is TGCAGCGTTAAAACAGGGACCTCTAACTATGGCTACACCTTC. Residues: CSVKTGTSNYGYTF.

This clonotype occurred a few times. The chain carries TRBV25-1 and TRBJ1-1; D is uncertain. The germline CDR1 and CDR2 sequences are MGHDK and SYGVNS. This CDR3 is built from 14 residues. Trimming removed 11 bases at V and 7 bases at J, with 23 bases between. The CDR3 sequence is CASRPMGSNFEAFF. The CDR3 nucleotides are TGTGCCTCACGTCCCATGGGGTCGAACTTTGAAGCTTTCTTT.

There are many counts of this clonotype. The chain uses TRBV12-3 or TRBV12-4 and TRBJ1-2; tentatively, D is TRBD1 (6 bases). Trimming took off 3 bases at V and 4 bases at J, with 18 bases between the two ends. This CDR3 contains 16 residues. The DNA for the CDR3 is TGTGCCAGCAGTTTGATGGGGATACAGGGAGGCTATGGCTACACCTTC. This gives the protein CASSLMGIQGGYGYTF.

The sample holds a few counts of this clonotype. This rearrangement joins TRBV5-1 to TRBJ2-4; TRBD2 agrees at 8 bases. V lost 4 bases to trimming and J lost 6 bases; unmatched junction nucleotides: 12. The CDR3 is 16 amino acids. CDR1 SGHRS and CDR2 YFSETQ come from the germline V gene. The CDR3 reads CASSPTGGGVGNIQYF. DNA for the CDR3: TGCGCCAGCAGCCCGACCGGGGGGGGAGTGGGAAACATTCAGTACTTC.

As DNA, the CDR3 is TGTGCCAGCAGTTTTCCCGGGACAGGGGTATACGAGCAGTACTTC. Residues: CASSFPGTGVYEQYF. This chain links TRBV12-3 or TRBV12-4 with TRBJ2-7, with 10 nucleotides matching TRBD1. CDR3 length: 15 amino acids. V dropped 3 bases and J dropped 4; count of bases not matched to a gene: 6.

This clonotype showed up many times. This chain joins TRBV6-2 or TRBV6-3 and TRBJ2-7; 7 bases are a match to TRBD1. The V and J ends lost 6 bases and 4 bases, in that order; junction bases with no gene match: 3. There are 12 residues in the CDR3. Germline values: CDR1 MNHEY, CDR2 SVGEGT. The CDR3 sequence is CASRPGGYEQYF. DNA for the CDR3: TGTGCCAGCAGGCCAGGGGGATACGAGCAGTACTTC.

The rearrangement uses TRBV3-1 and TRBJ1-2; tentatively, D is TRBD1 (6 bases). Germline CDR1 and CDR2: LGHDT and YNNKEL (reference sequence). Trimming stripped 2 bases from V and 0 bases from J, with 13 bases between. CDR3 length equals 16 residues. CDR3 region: CASSQLRRGSNYGYTF. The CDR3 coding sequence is TGTGCCAGCAGCCAACTCCGGAGGGGGTCTAACTATGGCTACACCTTC.

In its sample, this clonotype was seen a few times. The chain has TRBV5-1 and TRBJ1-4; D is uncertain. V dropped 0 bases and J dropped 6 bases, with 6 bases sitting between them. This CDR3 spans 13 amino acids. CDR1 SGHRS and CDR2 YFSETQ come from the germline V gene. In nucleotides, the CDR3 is TGCGCCAGCAGCTTGGACCAAGATGAAAAACTGTTTTTT. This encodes CASSLDQDEKLFF.

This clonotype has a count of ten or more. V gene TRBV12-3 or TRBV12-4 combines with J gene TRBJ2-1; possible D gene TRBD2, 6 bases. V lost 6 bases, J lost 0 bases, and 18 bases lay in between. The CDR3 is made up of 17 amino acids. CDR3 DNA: TGTGCCAGCAGACCGTGGGGTCGGGAGAGCTCCTACAATGAGCAGTTCTTC. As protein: CASRPWGRESSYNEQFF.

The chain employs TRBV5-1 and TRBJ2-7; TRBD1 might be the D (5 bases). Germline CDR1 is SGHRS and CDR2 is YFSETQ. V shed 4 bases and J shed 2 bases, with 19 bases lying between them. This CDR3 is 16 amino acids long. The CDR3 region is CASSPATAPMTYEQYF. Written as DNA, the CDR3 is TGCGCCAGCAGCCCCGCGACAGCACCTATGACCTACGAGCAGTACTTC. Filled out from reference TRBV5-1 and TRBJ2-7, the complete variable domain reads KAGVTQTPRYLIKTRGQQVTLSCSPISGHRSVSWYQQTPGQGLQFLFEYFSETQRNKGNFPGRFSGRQFSNSRSEMNVSTLELGDSALYLCASSPATAPMTYEQYFGPGTRLTVT.

In DNA form, the CDR3 reads TGTGCCAGCAGCGACCCCTCGCGGGAGAGCTACAATGAGCAGTTCTTC. Its protein product is CASSDPSRESYNEQFF. The chain carries TRBV7-9 and TRBJ2-1, with 7 bases fitting TRBD2. V shed 5 bases and J 3 bases; nucleotides not matched to a gene: 10. This CDR3 has 16 residues. Germline V gene sequence: CDR1 SEHNR, CDR2 FQNEAQ (reference sequence).

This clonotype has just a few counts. In nucleotides, the CDR3 is TGTGCCAGCTCAACGGGTCACAATGAGCAGTTCTTC. Encoded protein: CASSTGHNEQFF. The chain has TRBV18 and TRBJ2-1, with no clear D. V lost 5 bases to trimming and J lost 5 bases, with 7 bases between them. Germline lookup yields CDR1 KGHSH and CDR2 LQKENI. The CDR3 consists of 12 residues.

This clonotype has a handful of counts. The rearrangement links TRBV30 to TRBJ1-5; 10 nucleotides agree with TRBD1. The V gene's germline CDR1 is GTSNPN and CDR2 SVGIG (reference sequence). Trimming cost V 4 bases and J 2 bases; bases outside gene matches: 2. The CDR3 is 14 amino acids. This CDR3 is CAWMGTGGNQPQHF. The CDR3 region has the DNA TGTGCCTGGATGGGGACAGGGGGCAATCAGCCCCAGCATTTT.

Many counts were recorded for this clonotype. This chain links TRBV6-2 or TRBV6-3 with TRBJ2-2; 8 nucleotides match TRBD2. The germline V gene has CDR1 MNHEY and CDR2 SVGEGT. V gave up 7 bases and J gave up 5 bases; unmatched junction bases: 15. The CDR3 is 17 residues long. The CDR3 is CASKPPGLGKGTGELFF. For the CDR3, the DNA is TGTGCCAGCAAACCTCCGGGACTAGGAAAGGGGACCGGGGAGCTGTTTTTT.

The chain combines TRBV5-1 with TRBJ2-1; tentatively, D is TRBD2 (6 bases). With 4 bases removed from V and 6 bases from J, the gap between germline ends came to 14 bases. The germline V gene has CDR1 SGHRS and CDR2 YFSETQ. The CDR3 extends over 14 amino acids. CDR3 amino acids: CASSRLGGPNEQFF. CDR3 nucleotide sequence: TGCGCCAGCAGCAGGTTAGGAGGGCCCAATGAGCAGTTCTTC.